This T cell receptor beta chain was documented in a study of T cell responses to AZD1222 COVID-19 vaccine. Study-level results: The study found Spike-specific TCR breadth and depth rose after two AZD1222 doses.

This clone was counted a few times. Its matching antigen is unknown. The protocol was immunoSEQ multiplex PCR, while the TCRdb copy is restricted to in-frame clones and leaves out a portion. The data contain over 120,000 clones, 85% to 90% of them seen just once; the ten biggest clones take up roughly 5.1%. The sequencing used peripheral blood, collected 28 days after the second AZD1222 dose. The sequence came from an adult who received the AZD1222 COVID-19 vaccine.

The CDR3 DNA sequence: TGTGCCAGCAGCCCCGGGACCTTCCGAGGAAACACCATATATTTT. It encodes CASSPGTFRGNTIYF. The chain combines TRBV14 with TRBJ1-3; D possibly corresponds to TRBD1 (5 bases). V gave up 4 bases and J gave up 4 bases, with 14 bases separating them. This CDR3 spans 15 amino acids. The V gene's germline CDR1 is SGHDN and CDR2 FVKESK.